This is a list of T cell receptor beta chains from one sample in a study of identical twins. MiXCR, applied by TCRdb to the 5' RACE reads, yields one record per CDR3 protein. Among around 340,000 distinct CDR3 sequences, 9% to 10% were seen once, and the ten largest hold 8% to 10%. Input material: naive T cells sorted from blood. Every receptor here comes from a woman aged 45-59 years in good health. CDR3s leave out the opening cysteine and the closing phenylalanine or tryptophan. The listing skips clone size in some rows; elsewhere it reads once, few, many or a size class.

size	V	CDR3
-	TRBV7-8	ASSLSLGSSYNEQF
few	TRBV6-1	ASSPYNQPQH
few	TRBV5-1	ASSGQRGEEQY
few	TRBV6-5	ASSYCSGLASLQETQY
-	TRBV12-3/TRBV12-4	ASQGYNYGYT
many	TRBV5-1	ASSPGDRVNNEQF
few	TRBV19	ASSIGPGEQF
-	TRBV12-3/TRBV12-4	ASSLRTSGRANNEQF
-	TRBV6-1	ASRRTSGRGDTQY
many	TRBV7-9	ASEGVAEQY
-	TRBV20-1	SAQAGSGRAGIQY
-	TRBV27	ASSFFGPGAGTEAF
-	TRBV19	ASSISGEETQY
many	TRBV2	ASSPPGQWAGELF
many	TRBV5-1	ASSLEGAGGVPGETQY
few	TRBV10-3	AISEWGSSYEQY
few	TRBV7-9	ASLSGLGDEQF
few	TRBV10-2	ASNWGGQNTEAF
many	TRBV5-6	ASSWRAYTDTQY
many	TRBV20-1	SALPGLAGADTQY
many	TRBV4-1	ASSAYRGDGNTIY
-	TRBV20-1	SARDSPYEQY
many	TRBV12-3/TRBV12-4	ASSGYSNQPQH
-	TRBV11-3	ASRLQQGEQF
many	TRBV7-9	ASSATGGVTNEKLF
-	TRBV24-1	ATGIRTGELF
few	TRBV20-1	SATRTPGNTIY
few	TRBV5-6	ASSLGLSRVVSYEQY
-	TRBV14	ASSQGERRTRSQF
-	TRBV10-3	AISERGSEQF
few	TRBV7-2	ASSSTGLENIQY
few	TRBV20-1	SATSPTSGSEQF
many	TRBV20-1	SASKGKVEKLF